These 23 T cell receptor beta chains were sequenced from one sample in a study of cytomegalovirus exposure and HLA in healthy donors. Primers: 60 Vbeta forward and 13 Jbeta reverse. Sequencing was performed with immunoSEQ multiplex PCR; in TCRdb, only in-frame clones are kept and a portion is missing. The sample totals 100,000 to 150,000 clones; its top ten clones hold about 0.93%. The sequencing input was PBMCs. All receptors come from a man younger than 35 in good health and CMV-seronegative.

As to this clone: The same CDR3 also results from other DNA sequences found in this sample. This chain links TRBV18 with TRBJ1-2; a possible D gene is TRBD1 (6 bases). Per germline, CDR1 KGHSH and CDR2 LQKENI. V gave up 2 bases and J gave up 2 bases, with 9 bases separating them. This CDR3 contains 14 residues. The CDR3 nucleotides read TGTGCCAGCTCACCAGGACAGCGAAACTATGGCTACACCTTC. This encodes CASSPGQRNYGYTF.

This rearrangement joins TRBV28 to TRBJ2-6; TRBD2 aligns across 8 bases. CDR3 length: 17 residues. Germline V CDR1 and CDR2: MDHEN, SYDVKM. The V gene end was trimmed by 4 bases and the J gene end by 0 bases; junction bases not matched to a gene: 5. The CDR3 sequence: CASSYYGGVSGANVLTF. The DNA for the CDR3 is TGTGCCAGCAGTTACTACGGGGGGGTCTCTGGGGCCAACGTCCTGACTTTC.

The CDR3 nucleotides read TGTGCCAGCAAGTACCTAGCGGGAGCGGACGAGCAGTACTTC. Translated: CASKYLAGADEQYF. The chain joins TRBV2 to TRBJ2-7; 10 bases fit TRBD2. V shed 7 bases, J shed 5 bases, and the junction held 8 bases outside the gene matches. Germline lookup yields CDR1 SNHLY and CDR2 FYNNEI. CDR3 length: 14 residues.

For the CDR3, the DNA is TGTGCCTGGAGTGCCCTTCGACAGGGGGCTCGATATGGCTACACCTTC. Its protein is CAWSALRQGARYGYTF. The chain couples TRBV30 to TRBJ1-2, with TRBD1 matching 10 bases. V lost 1 base, J lost 5 bases, and 10 bases stayed unmatched. Germline V gene lookup returns CDR1 GTSNPN and CDR2 SVGIG (reference sequence). The CDR3 extends over 16 amino acids.

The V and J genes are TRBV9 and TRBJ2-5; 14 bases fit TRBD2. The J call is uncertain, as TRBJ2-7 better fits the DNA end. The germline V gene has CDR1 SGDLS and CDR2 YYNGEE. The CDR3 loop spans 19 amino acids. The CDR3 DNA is TGTGCCAGCAGCGACCCTGGACTAGCGGGGGGCCTAGAATACTACGAGCAGTACTTC. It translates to CASSDPGLAGGLEYYEQYF.

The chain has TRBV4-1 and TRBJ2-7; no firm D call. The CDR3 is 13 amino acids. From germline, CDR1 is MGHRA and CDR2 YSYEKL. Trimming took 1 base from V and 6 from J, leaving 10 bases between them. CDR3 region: CASSQAERSEQYF. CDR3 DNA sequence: TGCGCCAGCAGCCAAGCAGAAAGATCCGAGCAGTACTTC.

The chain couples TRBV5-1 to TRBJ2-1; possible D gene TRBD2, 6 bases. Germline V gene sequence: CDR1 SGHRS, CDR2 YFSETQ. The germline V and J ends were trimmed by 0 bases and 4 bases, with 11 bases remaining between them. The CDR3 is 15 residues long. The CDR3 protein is CASSLVAGTYNEQFF. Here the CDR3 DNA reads TGCGCCAGCAGCTTGGTTGCGGGAACTTACAATGAGCAGTTCTTC.

As DNA, the CDR3 is TGTGCCAGCAGCGTAGCTTCTGGGGCGTATGACTACAATGAGCAGTTCTTC. Its protein product is CASSVASGAYDYNEQFF. This sequence joins TRBV9 and TRBJ2-1; perhaps TRBD1 as D (5 bases). This CDR3 has 17 residues. V was shortened by 0 bases and J by 3 bases, with 16 bases between the two germline ends. Germline V gene data show CDR1 as SGDLS and CDR2 as YYNGEE.

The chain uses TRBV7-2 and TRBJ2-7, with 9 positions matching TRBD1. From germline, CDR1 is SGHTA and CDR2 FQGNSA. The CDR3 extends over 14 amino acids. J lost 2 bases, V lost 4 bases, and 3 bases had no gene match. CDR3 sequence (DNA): TGTGCCAGCAGCTCGGGGACAGGGACCTACGAGCAGTACTTC. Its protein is CASSSGTGTYEQYF.

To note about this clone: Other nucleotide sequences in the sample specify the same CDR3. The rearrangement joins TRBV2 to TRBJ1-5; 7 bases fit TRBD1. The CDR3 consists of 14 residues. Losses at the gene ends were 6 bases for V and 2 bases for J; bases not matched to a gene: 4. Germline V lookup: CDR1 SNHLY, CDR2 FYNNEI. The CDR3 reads CASRADRGNQPQHF. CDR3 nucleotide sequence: TGTGCCAGCAGAGCCGACAGGGGCAATCAGCCCCAGCATTTT.

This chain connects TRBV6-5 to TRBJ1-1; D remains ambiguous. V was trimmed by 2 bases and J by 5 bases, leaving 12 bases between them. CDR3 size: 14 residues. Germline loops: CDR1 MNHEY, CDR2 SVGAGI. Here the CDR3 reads CASSYRRERTEAFF. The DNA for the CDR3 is TGTGCCAGCAGTTACCGGCGGGAGAGGACTGAAGCTTTCTTT.

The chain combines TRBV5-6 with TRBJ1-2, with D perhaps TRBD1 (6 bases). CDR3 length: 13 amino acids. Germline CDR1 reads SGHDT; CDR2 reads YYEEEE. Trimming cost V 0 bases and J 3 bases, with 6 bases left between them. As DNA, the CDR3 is TGTGCCAGCAGCTTGGACAGGGACTATGGCTACACCTTC. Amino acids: CASSLDRDYGYTF.

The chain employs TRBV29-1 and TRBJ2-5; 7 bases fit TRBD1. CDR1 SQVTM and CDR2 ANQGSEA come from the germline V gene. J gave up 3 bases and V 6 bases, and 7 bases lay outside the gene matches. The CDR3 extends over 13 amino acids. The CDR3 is CSVYGQEEETQYF. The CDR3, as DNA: TGCAGCGTGTATGGACAGGAGGAAGAGACCCAGTACTTC.

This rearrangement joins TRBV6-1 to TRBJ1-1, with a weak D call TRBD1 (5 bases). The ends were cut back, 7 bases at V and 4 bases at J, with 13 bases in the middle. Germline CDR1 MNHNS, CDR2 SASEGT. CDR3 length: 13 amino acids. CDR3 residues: CASMGRGGTEAFF. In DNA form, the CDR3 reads TGTGCCAGCATGGGTAGGGGTGGCACTGAAGCTTTCTTT.

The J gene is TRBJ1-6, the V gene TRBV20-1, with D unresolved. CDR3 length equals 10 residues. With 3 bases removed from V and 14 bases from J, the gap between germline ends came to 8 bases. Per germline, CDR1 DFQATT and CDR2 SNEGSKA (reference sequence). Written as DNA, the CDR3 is TGCAGTGCTAGGAAGAGAACCCTCCACTTT. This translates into CSARKRTLHF.

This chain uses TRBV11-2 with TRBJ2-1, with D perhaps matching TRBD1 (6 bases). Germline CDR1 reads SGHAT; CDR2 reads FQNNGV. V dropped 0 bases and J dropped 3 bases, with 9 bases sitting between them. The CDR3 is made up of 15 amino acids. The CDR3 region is CASSLEDRRYNEQFF. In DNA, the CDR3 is TGTGCCAGCAGCTTAGAAGACAGGCGCTACAATGAGCAGTTCTTC.

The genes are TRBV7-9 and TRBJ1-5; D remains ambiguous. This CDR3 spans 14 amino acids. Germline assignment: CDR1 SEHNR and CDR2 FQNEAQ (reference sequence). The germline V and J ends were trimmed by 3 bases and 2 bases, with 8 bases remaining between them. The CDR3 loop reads CASSFASGNQPQHF. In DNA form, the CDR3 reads TGTGCCAGCAGCTTCGCCTCGGGCAATCAGCCCCAGCATTTT.

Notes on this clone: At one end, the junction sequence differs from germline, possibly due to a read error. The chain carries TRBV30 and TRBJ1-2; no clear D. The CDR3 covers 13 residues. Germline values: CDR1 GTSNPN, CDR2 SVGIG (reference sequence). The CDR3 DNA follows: TGTGCCTGGAGTTTGGGCGGGCGCTATGGCTACAACTTC. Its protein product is CAWSLGGRYGYNF.

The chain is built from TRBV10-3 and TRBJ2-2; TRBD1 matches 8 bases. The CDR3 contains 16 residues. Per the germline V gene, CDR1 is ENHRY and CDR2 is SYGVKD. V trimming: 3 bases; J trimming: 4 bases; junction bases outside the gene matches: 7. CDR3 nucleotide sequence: TGTGCCATCAGTGATCCGCAGGGGGCATCCACCGGGGAGCTGTTTTTT. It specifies CAISDPQGASTGELFF.

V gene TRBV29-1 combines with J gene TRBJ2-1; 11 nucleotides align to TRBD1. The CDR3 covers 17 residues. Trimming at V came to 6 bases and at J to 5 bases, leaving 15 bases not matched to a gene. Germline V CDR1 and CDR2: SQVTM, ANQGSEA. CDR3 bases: TGCAGCGTGCGGGACAGGGGGACTCCACGCCTTCACAATGAGCAGTTCTTC. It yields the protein CSVRDRGTPRLHNEQFF.

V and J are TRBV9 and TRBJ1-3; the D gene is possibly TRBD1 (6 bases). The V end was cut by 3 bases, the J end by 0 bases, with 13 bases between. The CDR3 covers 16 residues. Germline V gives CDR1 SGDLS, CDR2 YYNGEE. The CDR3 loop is CASSALDSSSGNTIYF. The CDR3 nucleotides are TGTGCCAGCAGCGCGTTGGACAGTTCCTCTGGAAACACCATATATTTT.

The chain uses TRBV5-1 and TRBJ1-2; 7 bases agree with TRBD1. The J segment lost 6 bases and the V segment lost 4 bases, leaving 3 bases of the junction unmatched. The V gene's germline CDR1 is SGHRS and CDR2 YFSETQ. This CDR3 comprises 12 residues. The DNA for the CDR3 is TGCGCCAGCAGCCGTACAGGGGATGGCTACACCTTC. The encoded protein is CASSRTGDGYTF.

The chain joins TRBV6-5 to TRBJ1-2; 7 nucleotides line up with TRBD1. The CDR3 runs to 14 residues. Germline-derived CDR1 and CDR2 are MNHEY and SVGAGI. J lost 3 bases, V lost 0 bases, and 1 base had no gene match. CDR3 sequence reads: CASSYSGGDYGYTF. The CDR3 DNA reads TGTGCCAGCAGTTACTCAGGGGGCGACTATGGCTACACCTTC.